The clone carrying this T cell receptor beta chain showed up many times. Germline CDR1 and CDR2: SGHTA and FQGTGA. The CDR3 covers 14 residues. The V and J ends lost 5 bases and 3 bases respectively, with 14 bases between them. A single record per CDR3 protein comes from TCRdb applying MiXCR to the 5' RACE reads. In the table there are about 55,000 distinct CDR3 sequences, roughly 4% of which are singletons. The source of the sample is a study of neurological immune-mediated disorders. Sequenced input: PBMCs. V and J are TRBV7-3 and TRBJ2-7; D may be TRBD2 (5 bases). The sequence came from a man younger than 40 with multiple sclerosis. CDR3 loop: CASSPRDAFYEQYF. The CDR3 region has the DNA TGTGCCAGCAGCCCCCGGGATGCTTTCTACGAGCAGTACTTC.